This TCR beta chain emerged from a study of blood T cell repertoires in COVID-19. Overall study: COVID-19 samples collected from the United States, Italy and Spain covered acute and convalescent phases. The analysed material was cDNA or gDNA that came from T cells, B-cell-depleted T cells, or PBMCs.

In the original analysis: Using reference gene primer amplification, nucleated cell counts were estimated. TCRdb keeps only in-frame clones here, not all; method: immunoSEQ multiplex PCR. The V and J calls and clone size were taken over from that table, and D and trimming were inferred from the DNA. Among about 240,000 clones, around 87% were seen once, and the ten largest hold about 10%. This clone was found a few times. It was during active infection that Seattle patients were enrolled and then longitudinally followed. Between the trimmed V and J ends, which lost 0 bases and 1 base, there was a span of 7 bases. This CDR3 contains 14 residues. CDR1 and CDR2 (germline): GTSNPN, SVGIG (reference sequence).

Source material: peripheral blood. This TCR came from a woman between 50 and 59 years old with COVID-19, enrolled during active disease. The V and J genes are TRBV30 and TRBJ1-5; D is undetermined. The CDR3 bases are TGTGCCTGGAGTGTACAGCGGAGCAATCAGCCCCAGCATTTT. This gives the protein CAWSVQRSNQPQHF.